This T cell receptor beta chain was documented in a study of blood T cells in healthy people across ages. Study-wide findings and caveats: Estimates of total diversity, which came from one million sequenced T cells, were considered to be underestimates. Higher diversity, along with more naive CD4+ cells, distinguished long-lived donors from aged donors.

A second PCR of 7 to 11 cycles used a sample-barcoded 5' primer and a J-beta primer mix. MiXCR was run by TCRdb on the 5' RACE reads, yielding one entry per CDR3 protein. The sample consists of over a million distinct CDR3 sequences, 42% of them appearing once. Extractions gave at least 6 micrograms of total RNA per sample. As concerns this clonotype: Its antigen is currently unknown.

Trimming removed 2 bases at V and 3 bases at J, with 4 bases between. The CDR3 is made up of 13 amino acids. CDR1 MGHRA and CDR2 YSYEKL come from the germline V gene. This TCR derives from a woman aged 18-30 years in good health. The V and J genes are TRBV4-1 and TRBJ2-2; D is undetermined. Sequenced input: blood. The DNA of the CDR3 is TGCGCCAGCAGCCAAATACACACCGGGGAGCTGTTTTTT. It codes for CASSQIHTGELFF.